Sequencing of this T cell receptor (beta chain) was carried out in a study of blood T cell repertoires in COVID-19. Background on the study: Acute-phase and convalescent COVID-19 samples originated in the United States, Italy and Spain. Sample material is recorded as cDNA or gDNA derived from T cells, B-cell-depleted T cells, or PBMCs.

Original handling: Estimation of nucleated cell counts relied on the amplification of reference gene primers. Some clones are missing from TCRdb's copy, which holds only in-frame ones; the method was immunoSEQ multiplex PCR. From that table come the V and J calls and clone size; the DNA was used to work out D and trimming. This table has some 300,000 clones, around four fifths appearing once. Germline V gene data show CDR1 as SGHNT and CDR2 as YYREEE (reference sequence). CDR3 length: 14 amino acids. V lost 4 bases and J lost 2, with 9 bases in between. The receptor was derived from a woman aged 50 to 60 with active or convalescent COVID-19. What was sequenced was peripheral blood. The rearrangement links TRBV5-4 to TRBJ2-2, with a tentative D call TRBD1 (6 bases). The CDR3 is CASSMGQNTGELFF. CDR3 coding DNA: TGTGCCAGCAGCATGGGACAAAACACCGGGGAGCTGTTTTTT.